The 4 T cell receptor beta chains below all came from one sample that was sequenced in a study of shared clonotypes between healthy human individuals (TCRdb year 2020). Libraries were built with the immunoSEQ multiplex PCR assay. The immuneACCESS repertoire file appears here via TCRdb, limited to in-frame rearrangements. These files lack a portion of the clones; in checked studies, under half of the deficit traces to unresolved V genes, and the cause of the others is not known. Within this sample are approximately 2.5 million clones, with approximately 92% of them counted one time only. The ten largest clones add up to 0.13% to 0.15% of the sample. Sequencing was carried out using naive CD4+ T cells sorted from blood. Explained via the paper, the cell subset or site label denotes: CD45RA+ positively selected. These receptors all come from a man younger than 35 in good health.

This rearrangement joins TRBV7-2 to TRBJ2-1; TRBD2 matches 7 bases. This CDR3 region has 16 residues. Per the germline V gene, CDR1 is SGHTA and CDR2 is FQGNSA. V dropped 1 base and J dropped 12; count of bases not matched to a gene: 15. This CDR3 is CASSLVTLAVIHGQFF. The CDR3 DNA follows: TGTGCCAGCAGCTTAGTGACGCTAGCGGTAATACATGGGCAGTTCTTC.

The chain is built from TRBV5-5 and TRBJ1-1, with 8 bases fitting TRBD1. V trimming: 4 bases; J trimming: 0 bases; junction bases outside the gene matches: 2. Germline CDR1 reads SGHKS; CDR2 reads YYEKEE (reference sequence). CDR3 length equals 14 residues. The CDR3 nucleotides are TGTGCCAGCAGCACGACAGGGGTGAACACTGAAGCTTTCTTT. Translating gives CASSTTGVNTEAFF.

The chain couples TRBV29-1 to TRBJ2-3; D not resolved. This CDR3 has 11 amino acids. Germline V gene sequence: CDR1 SQVTM, CDR2 ANQGSEA. The V gene lost 6 bases and the J gene lost 5 bases, with 9 bases spanning the gap. CDR3 residues: CSVGYLDTQYF. DNA for the CDR3: TGCAGCGTGGGCTACTTAGATACGCAGTATTTT.

About this clone: Other DNA sequences within the sample encode an identical CDR3. V gene TRBV25-1 combines with J gene TRBJ1-1; D is unclear. This CDR3 has 11 residues. V was clipped by 9 bases and J by 1 base, with 6 bases between them. Germline V gene data show CDR1 as MGHDK and CDR2 as SYGVNS. CDR3 bases: TGTGCCAGTAGTAAGAACACTGAAGCTTTCTTT. This codes for CASSKNTEAFF.